The clone carrying this T cell receptor (beta chain) is a singleton in its sample. Germline V gene lookup returns CDR1 SGHRS and CDR2 YFSETQ. This CDR3 comprises 15 residues. The germline V and J ends were trimmed by 1 base and 4 bases, with 12 bases remaining between them. This entry belongs to a study of blood T cell repertoires in COVID-19. In the source study's methods: For nucleated cells, counts were estimated from reference gene primer amplification. Assay: immunoSEQ multiplex PCR; the TCRdb copy retains only in-frame clones and omits some. The V and J calls and the clone size are those of that table, but D and trimming were determined from the DNA. Seen here are 29,000 or so clones, almost 85% observed once, and the top ten hold about 9.2%.

The specimen sequenced was peripheral blood. The rearrangement links TRBV5-1 to TRBJ1-5; tentatively, D is TRBD1 (5 bases). The receptor was isolated from an elderly man with active COVID-19. The CDR3 region has the DNA TGCGCCAGCAGCTTGTTGCCAGGGTCGAATCAGCCCCAGCATTTT. This encodes CASSLLPGSNQPQHF.